This record looks at one T cell receptor (beta chain) sequence and its context. As yet, its antigen is unknown. This sample was included in a study of cytomegalovirus exposure and HLA in healthy donors. A multiplex PCR was run with 60 Vbeta primers and 13 Jbeta primers. The method was immunoSEQ multiplex PCR; TCRdb's version includes in-frame clones alone and lacks a portion of them. Counted here are some 92,000 clones, around 75% occurring once; the ten biggest clones make up about 10%. General study points: Rare TCR sequences predominated, though certain public TCRs were found in many donors. Immune exposure data for these donors was limited to CMV serostatus. Per published reports, the classifier diagnosed cytomegalovirus status with high specificity and sensitivity.

This receptor was identified in a man aged 18 to 30 in good health and CMV-seropositive. The specimen was PBMCs.

This CDR3 is CASSETRAGTDTQYF. In DNA, the CDR3 is TGTGCCAGCAGTGAGACTAGAGCGGGCACAGATACGCAGTATTTT. The chain uses TRBV25-1 and TRBJ2-3, with a possible D match to TRBD2 (6 bases). V shed 3 bases and J shed 1 base, with 11 bases lying between them. The CDR3 has 15 residues. The V gene's germline CDR1 is MGHDK and CDR2 SYGVNS.